This T cell receptor beta chain is from a study of blood T cell repertoires in COVID-19. CDR1 and CDR2 (germline): SGHVS, FNYEAQ. Trimming at V came to 1 base and at J to 0 bases, leaving 8 bases not matched to a gene. This CDR3 is 19 amino acids long. Per the study methods: Reference gene primer amplification gave estimated nucleated cell counts. TCRdb's copy holds only in-frame clones and misses some; the assay was immunoSEQ multiplex PCR. V and J calls plus clone size are reproduced from that table; the DNA served to infer D and trimming. The sample lists under 250,000 clones, almost 85% occurring once.

This chain links TRBV7-6 with TRBJ2-1, with 11 bases identical to TRBD2. The clonotype comes from a man aged 50 to 59 with acute or convalescent COVID-19. Sequencing input: peripheral blood. As DNA, the CDR3 is TGTGCCAGCAGCTTAGGACTAGCGGGGCCGCGGGGCTCCTACAATGAGCAGTTCTTC. The encoded protein is CASSLGLAGPRGSYNEQFF.